Following are 18 T cell receptor beta chains from one sample sequenced in a study of blood T cell repertoires in COVID-19. TCRdb's copy holds only in-frame clones and misses some; the assay was immunoSEQ multiplex PCR. The data hold about 260,000 clones, with around nine tenths observed a single time. The sample was peripheral blood. Every receptor here comes from a woman aged 55-75 years with COVID-19, enrolled during active disease.

This chain uses TRBV25-1 with TRBJ2-5; 10 nucleotides match TRBD2. The germline gives CDR1 MGHDK, CDR2 SYGVNS. Trimming at V came to 3 bases and at J to 5 bases, leaving 12 bases not matched to a gene. CDR3 length: 17 amino acids. CDR3 sequence (DNA): TGTGCCAGCAGTGATCTCCTAGCGGGAGTCGGTGGGGAGACCCAGTACTTC. Translating it yields CASSDLLAGVGGETQYF. The complete variable domain, with remaining parts taken from reference TRBV25-1 and TRBJ2-5, reads EADIYQTPRYLVIGTGKKITLECSQTMGHDKMYWYQQDPGMELHLIHYSYGVNSTEKGDLSSESTVSRIRTEHFPLTLESARPSHTSQYLCASSDLLAGVGGETQYFGPGTRLLVL.

The chain has TRBV7-3 and TRBJ2-1, with a weak D call TRBD1 (6 bases). Germline values: CDR1 SGHTA, CDR2 FQGTGA. This CDR3 has 16 residues. Trimming shortened V by 2 bases and J by 4 bases, and 15 bases separated the two germline ends. In DNA, the CDR3 is TGTGCCAGCAGCTTATCAAGTACAGGGTGGTACAATGAGCAGTTCTTC. Its protein product is CASSLSSTGWYNEQFF.

This clone was found once. The same CDR3 also results from other DNA sequences found in this sample. The V gene is TRBV30, the J gene TRBJ1-2; D is unresolved. Trimming took 0 bases from V and 8 from J, leaving 7 bases between them. The CDR3 totals 11 residues. CDR1 is GTSNPN and CDR2 is SVGIG in the germline V gene (reference sequence). CDR3 sequence: CAWSVRGGYTF. The CDR3 DNA follows: TGTGCCTGGAGTGTCCGCGGGGGCTACACCTTC.

The chain recombines TRBV9 with TRBJ2-7, with 7 bases that match TRBD1. CDR3 size: 16 residues. Germline CDR1 is SGDLS and CDR2 is YYNGEE. Unmatched junction bases numbered 9, after V lost 3 bases and J lost 0 bases. The CDR3 nucleotides read TGTGCCAGCAGCGGATCGACAGGGTTCCGCTCCTACGAGCAGTACTTC. Its protein is CASSGSTGFRSYEQYF.

The genes are TRBV5-6 and TRBJ2-3; D call uncertain. The V end was cut by 0 bases, the J end by 2 bases, with 10 bases between. The CDR3 loop spans 15 amino acids. CDR1 and CDR2 from the germline V gene are SGHDT and YYEEEE. The CDR3 bases are TGTGCCAGCAGCTTGGGTGGAGCGACCACAGATACGCAGTATTTT. Residues: CASSLGGATTDTQYF.

CDR3 coding DNA: TGTGCCAGCAGCGCGAGGTTGGGGGGAACCTACGAGCAGTACTTC. This codes for CASSARLGGTYEQYF. The rearrangement uses TRBV5-4 and TRBJ2-7; weak D call: TRBD2 (6 bases). This CDR3 is built from 15 residues. Per germline, CDR1 SGHNT and CDR2 YYREEE (reference sequence). Deletions cut 4 bases from V and 2 bases from J, with 16 bases between.

The chain employs TRBV30 and TRBJ2-5, with TRBD1 as a possible D gene (5 bases). Trimming left V 1 base short and J 1 base short, with 7 bases between. From germline, CDR1 is GTSNPN and CDR2 SVGIG (reference sequence). This CDR3 spans 13 amino acids. The CDR3 sequence is CAWSGDSQETQYF. The CDR3 coding sequence is TGTGCCTGGAGTGGTGACAGCCAAGAGACCCAGTACTTC.

The chain has TRBV4-1 and TRBJ1-2, with TRBD1 as a possible D gene (5 bases). Germline V gene sequence: CDR1 MGHRA, CDR2 YSYEKL. V was pared by 2 bases and J by 3 bases, with 10 bases between. The CDR3 is 14 residues long. CDR3 bases: TGCGCCAGCAGCCAACCCGGGACTCACTATGGCTACACCTTC. Translated: CASSQPGTHYGYTF.

The chain joins TRBV4-1 to TRBJ1-4; D might be TRBD1 (5 bases). Trimming removed 0 bases from V and 2 bases from J, with 13 bases in between. The CDR3 consists of 17 residues. CDR1 is MGHRA and CDR2 is YSYEKL in the germline V gene. CDR3 bases: TGCGCCAGCAGCCAAGATCCTCGTCGGGGGACTAATGAAAAACTGTTTTTT. Its protein is CASSQDPRRGTNEKLFF.

The CDR3 loop reads CASSPLAGTYEQYF. Written as DNA, the CDR3 is TGTGCCAGCAGTCCACTAGCGGGAACCTACGAGCAGTACTTC. V and J are TRBV28 and TRBJ2-7, with 10 bases aligning to TRBD2. CDR1 and CDR2 from the germline V gene are MDHEN and SYDVKM. The CDR3 loop spans 14 amino acids. V trimming: 5 bases; J trimming: 2 bases; junction bases outside the gene matches: 3.

CDR3 protein: CASSATGGAETQYF. The CDR3 bases are TGTGCCAGCAGCGCGACAGGGGGCGCAGAGACCCAGTACTTC. The chain combines TRBV7-6 with TRBJ2-5; TRBD1 matches at 10 bases. The germline V gene encodes CDR1 SGHVS and CDR2 FNYEAQ. V lost 5 bases, J lost 4 bases, and 4 bases stayed unmatched. The CDR3 length is 14 residues. The full variable domain, its missing parts supplied by reference TRBV7-6 and TRBJ2-5, is GAGVSQSPRYKVTKRGQDVALRCDPISGHVSLYWYRQALGQGPEFLTYFNYEAQQDKSGLPNDRFSAERPEGSISTLTIQRTEQRDSAMYRCASSATGGAETQYFGPGTRLLVL.

V is TRBV29-1 and J is TRBJ1-2, with 8 positions matching TRBD1. The V segment lost 5 bases and the J segment 5 bases; nucleotides outside the gene matches: 7. The V gene's germline CDR1 is SQVTM and CDR2 ANQGSEA. The CDR3 is 13 residues long. CDR3 DNA sequence: TGCAGCGTTAGACAGGGGATTGAGTATGGCTACACCTTC. Translation gives CSVRQGIEYGYTF.

The chain is built from TRBV6-2 or TRBV6-3 and TRBJ2-5; 15 bases match TRBD2. CDR1 and CDR2 (germline): MNHEY, SVGEGT. V trimming: 6 bases; J trimming: 7 bases; junction bases outside the gene matches: 12. CDR3 size: 17 residues. The CDR3 DNA follows: TGTGCCAGCAGCCATGGACTAGCGGGAGGGCTCGGTTGGACCCAGTACTTC. Its protein product is CASSHGLAGGLGWTQYF.

The CDR3 protein is CASSLASTGTGNTIYF. Written as DNA, the CDR3 is TGTGCCAGCAGCTTGGCCAGTACAGGGACTGGAAACACCATATATTTT. V gene TRBV5-6 combines with J gene TRBJ1-3; D perhaps matches TRBD1 (6 bases). Trimming removed 0 bases from V and 2 bases from J, with 12 bases in between. The CDR3 totals 16 residues. Germline assignment: CDR1 SGHDT and CDR2 YYEEEE.

A single count supports this clone. The V and J genes are TRBV2 and TRBJ2-1; a possible D gene is TRBD2 (5 bases). The CDR3 loop spans 15 amino acids. Trimming cost V 3 bases and J 9 bases, with 18 bases left between them. CDR1 SNHLY and CDR2 FYNNEI come from the germline V gene. CDR3 nucleotides: TGTGCCAGCAGTGAGGCTAGCCGGCCCCTCGCTGAGCAGTTCTTC. It codes for CASSEASRPLAEQFF. Looking up the rest from reference TRBV2 and TRBJ2-1 gives the full variable domain: EPEVTQTPSHQVTQMGQEVILRCVPISNHLYFYWYRQILGQKVEFLVSFYNNEISEKSEIFDDQFSVERPDGSNFTLKIRSTKLEDSAMYFCASSEASRPLAEQFFGPGTRLTVL.

V usage is TRBV14 and J usage is TRBJ2-1; 7 bases agree with TRBD2. V lost 4 bases and J lost 0; bases outside the gene matches: 12. CDR3 length: 18 amino acids. Germline assignment: CDR1 SGHDN and CDR2 FVKESK. The chain's CDR3 is CASSRENSGFSSYNEQFF. The CDR3 DNA follows: TGTGCCAGCAGCCGAGAGAATAGCGGGTTTAGCTCCTACAATGAGCAGTTCTTC.

The chain is built from TRBV7-9 and TRBJ2-1; TRBD2 agrees at 8 bases. V dropped 1 base and J dropped 8; count of bases not matched to a gene: 13. Germline CDR1 and CDR2: SEHNR and FQNEAQ (reference sequence). This CDR3 region has 17 residues. The CDR3 is CASSLVAREVPAYEQFF. Written as DNA, the CDR3 is TGTGCCAGCAGCTTAGTGGCGCGGGAGGTCCCCGCCTATGAGCAGTTCTTC. Full variable domain (remainder filled in from reference TRBV7-9 and TRBJ2-1): DTGVSQNPRHKITKRGQNVTFRCDPISEHNRLYWYRQTLGQGPEFLTYFQNEAQLEKSRLLSDRFSAERPKGSFSTLEIQRTEQGDSAMYLCASSLVAREVPAYEQFFGPGTRLTVL.

The chain is built from TRBV9 and TRBJ2-5, with 10 positions matching TRBD1. CDR1 and CDR2 from the germline V gene are SGDLS and YYNGEE. This CDR3 contains 13 residues. J gave up 4 bases and V 6 bases, and 3 bases lay outside the gene matches. This chain's CDR3 is CASNRQGAETQYF. The CDR3 DNA follows: TGTGCCAGCAACCGACAGGGGGCAGAGACCCAGTACTTC. Based on the CDR3 plus reference TRBV9 and TRBJ2-5, the full variable domain is DSGVTQTPKHLITATGQRVTLRCSPRSGDLSVYWYQQSLDQGLQFLIQYYNGEERAKGNILERFSAQQFPDLHSELNLSSLELGDSALYFCASNRQGAETQYFGPGTRLLVL.